This T cell receptor beta chain derives from a study of T cell repertoires in cytomegalovirus infection. TCRdb called the reads again in MiXCR, with one record for every CDR3 protein. The sample records 900,000 to 950,000 distinct CDR3 sequences, around 29% being singletons. Comments on this clonotype: What it binds is not known. A clone one base away is much larger, so this may be a read error.

The CDR3 contains 15 residues. Germline assignment: CDR1 SGHTA and CDR2 FQGTGA. The sequences come from cultured CD8+ T cells from PBMCs, collected from culture after CMV antigen stimulation. The clonotype was recovered from a human donor in good health (CMV status not recorded). Some clones in this sample may be carry-over from other donors' samples. V usage is TRBV7-3 and J usage is TRBJ2-7; 8 positions agree with TRBD1. CDR3 bases: TGTACCAGCAGCTTAAATCGGCAGGGGGCAAGGGAGCAGTACGTC. Its translation: CTSSLNRQGAREQYV.